This passage covers 5 T cell receptor beta chains from one sample sequenced in a study of blood T cell repertoires in COVID-19. Profiling relied on immunoSEQ multiplex PCR, and the TCRdb table lists in-frame clones only, not all of them. The sample lists more than 20,000 clones; around 89% were seen once. The sample comprised peripheral blood. Source of these receptors: a man in his 70s with acute or convalescent COVID-19.

The CDR3 loop reads CASSFRRDKGDEQFF. As DNA, the CDR3 is TGTGCCAGCAGTTTTCGGAGAGACAAAGGGGATGAGCAGTTCTTC. The chain links TRBV28 to TRBJ2-1; TRBD1 might be the D (5 bases). The V end lost 3 bases, the J end lost 8 bases, and 17 bases lay between the germline ends. The germline V gene has CDR1 MDHEN and CDR2 SYDVKM. This CDR3 has 15 amino acids.

J is TRBJ1-1 and V is TRBV5-1; D may be TRBD1 (5 bases). Germline V gene sequence: CDR1 SGHRS, CDR2 YFSETQ. The CDR3 contains 16 residues. Trimming took off 4 bases at V and 0 bases at J, with 16 bases between the two ends. For the CDR3, the DNA is TGCGCCAGCAGCCCCGACAGTCGGGGGGTGAACACTGAAGCTTTCTTT. Translated, it gives CASSPDSRGVNTEAFF.

DNA of the CDR3: TGTGCCAGCAGCTTTCAGCGGGAGGGGGGAGAGCAGTACTTC. Its protein is CASSFQREGGEQYF. This chain links TRBV7-8 with TRBJ2-7; 10 bases map to TRBD2. Germline values: CDR1 SGHVS, CDR2 FQNEAQ. With V trimmed by 3 bases and J by 7 bases, 6 bases remained unmatched. The CDR3 consists of 14 residues.

This rearrangement joins TRBV19 to TRBJ2-7, with 8 bases matching TRBD2. Per the germline V gene, CDR1 is LNHDA and CDR2 is SQIVND (reference sequence). V shed 2 bases, J shed 0 bases, and the junction held 3 bases outside the gene matches. CDR3 size: 15 residues. CDR3 DNA sequence: TGTGCCAGTAGTATAACTAGCGGAGCCTCCTACGAGCAGTACTTC. It yields the protein CASSITSGASYEQYF.

The chain is built from TRBV4-1 and TRBJ2-3; 15 bases agree with TRBD2. The CDR3 covers 20 residues. Germline V CDR1 and CDR2: MGHRA, YSYEKL. The ends lost 2 bases at V and 9 bases at J; junction bases unmatched: 18. CDR3 nucleotide sequence: TGCGCCAGCAGCCAACCCCACACCTTGGTGCGGACTAGCGGGAGGGTAACGCAGTATTTT. Translating gives CASSQPHTLVRTSGRVTQYF.